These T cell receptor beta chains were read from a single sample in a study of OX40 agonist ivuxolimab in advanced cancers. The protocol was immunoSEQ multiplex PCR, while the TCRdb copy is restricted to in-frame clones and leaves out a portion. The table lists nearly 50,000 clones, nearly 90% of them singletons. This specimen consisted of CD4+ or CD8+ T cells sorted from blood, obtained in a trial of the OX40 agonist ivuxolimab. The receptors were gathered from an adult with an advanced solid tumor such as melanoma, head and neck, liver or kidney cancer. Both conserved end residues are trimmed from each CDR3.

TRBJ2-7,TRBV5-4,ASSPRAAQLGEQY
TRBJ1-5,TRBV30,AWSADSNQPQH
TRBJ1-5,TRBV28,ASSTRQGRNQPQH
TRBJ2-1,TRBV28,ASRTSGRAYNEQF
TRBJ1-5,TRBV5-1,ASSTEGTEPQH
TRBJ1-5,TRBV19,ASGGTGGQPQH
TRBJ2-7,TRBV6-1,ASSEGHGSSYEQY
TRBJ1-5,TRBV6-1,ASSEAILAAQNQPQH
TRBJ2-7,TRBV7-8,ASSPVAPSYEQY
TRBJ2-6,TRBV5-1,ASSSRGTGGSGANVLT
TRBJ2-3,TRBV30,AWSVGSTDTQY
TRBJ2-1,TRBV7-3,ASSLAPLEPENNEQF
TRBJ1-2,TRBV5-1,ASSLEGRGYGYT
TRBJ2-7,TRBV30,AWTWGGSTYEQY
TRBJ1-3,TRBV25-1,ASSELWDSGNTIY
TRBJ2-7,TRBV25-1,ASTAGGGYEQY
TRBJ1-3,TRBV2,ASSDRGLGNTIY
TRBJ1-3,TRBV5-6,ASSLGAGNTIY
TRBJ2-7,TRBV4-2,ASSQGTRYEQY
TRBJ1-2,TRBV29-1,SVEDPQDLYGYT
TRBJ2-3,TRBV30,AGERDTDTQY
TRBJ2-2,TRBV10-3,ATTGTSGRGGGELF
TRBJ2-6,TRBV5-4,ASSPSLALGRGANVLT
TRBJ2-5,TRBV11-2,ASSLVGDQETQY
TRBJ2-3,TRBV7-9,ASRPPGLAGPLDTQY
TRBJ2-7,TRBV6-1,ASSAPVGGSYEQY
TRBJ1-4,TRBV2,ASSEAGNANEKLF
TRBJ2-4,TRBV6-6,ASSSRREGNIQY
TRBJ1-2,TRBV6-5,ASGGREYGYT
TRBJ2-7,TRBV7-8,ASSLVLGQGAYEQY
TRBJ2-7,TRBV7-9,ASSFESIGQEQY
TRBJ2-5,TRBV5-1,ASSLRPGDFETQY
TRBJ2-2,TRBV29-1,SVGEGGTGELF
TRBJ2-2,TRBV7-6,ASRTGGPIGELF
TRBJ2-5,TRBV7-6,ASSSSTRLAGVQETQY
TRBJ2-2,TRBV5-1,ASSLEALSWF
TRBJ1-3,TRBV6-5,ASSYSKTGRNTIY
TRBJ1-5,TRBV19,ASSIAGQPQH
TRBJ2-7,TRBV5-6,ASRLTGTGGTYEQY
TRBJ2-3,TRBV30,AWSLRRRVTTDTQY
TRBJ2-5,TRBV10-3,ATGNTGLGQETQY
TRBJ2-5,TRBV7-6,ASSLAREVGTQY
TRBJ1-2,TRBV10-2,ASSESMRGPAGGYT
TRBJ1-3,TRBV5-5,ASSWDIHSGNTIY
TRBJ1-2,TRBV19,ASSIGQGYGYT
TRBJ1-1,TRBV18,ASSKDTPFVSEAF
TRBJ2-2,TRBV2,ASSRDSLTNTGELF
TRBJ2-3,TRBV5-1,ASTGGGRASTDTQY
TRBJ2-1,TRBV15,ATSTGPYNEQF
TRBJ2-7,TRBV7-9,ASSRDASSYEQY
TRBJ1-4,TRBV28,ASSLDQGYEKLF
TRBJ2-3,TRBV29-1,SAQKTDTQY
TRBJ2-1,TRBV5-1,ASSNPGLENNEQF
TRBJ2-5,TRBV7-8,ASSFSSGETQY
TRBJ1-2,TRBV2,ASSREALGGYT